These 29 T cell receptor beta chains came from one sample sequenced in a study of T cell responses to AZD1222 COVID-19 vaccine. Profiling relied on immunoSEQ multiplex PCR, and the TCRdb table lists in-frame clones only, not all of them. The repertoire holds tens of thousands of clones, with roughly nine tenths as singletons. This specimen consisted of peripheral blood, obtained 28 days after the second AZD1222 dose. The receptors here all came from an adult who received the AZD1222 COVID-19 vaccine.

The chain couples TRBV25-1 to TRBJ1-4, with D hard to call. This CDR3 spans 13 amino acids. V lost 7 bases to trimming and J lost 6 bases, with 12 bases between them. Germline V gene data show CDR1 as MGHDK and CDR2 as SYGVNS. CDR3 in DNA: TGTGCCAGCAATGCCGGATTCGATGAAAAACTGTTTTTT. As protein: CASNAGFDEKLFF.

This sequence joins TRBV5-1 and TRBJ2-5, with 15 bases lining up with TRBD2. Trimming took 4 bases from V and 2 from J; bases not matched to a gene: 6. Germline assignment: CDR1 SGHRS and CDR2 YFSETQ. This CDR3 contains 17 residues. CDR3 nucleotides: TGCGCCAGCAGCGCGGGACTAGCGGGGGGAGTTCAAGAGACCCAGTACTTC. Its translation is CASSAGLAGGVQETQYF.

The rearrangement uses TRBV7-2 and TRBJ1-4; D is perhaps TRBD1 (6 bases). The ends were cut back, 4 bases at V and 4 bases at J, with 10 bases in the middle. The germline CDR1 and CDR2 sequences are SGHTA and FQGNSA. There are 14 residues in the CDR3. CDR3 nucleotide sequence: TGTGCCAGCAGCTCACAGGGCCGTAATGAAAAACTGTTTTTT. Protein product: CASSSQGRNEKLFF.

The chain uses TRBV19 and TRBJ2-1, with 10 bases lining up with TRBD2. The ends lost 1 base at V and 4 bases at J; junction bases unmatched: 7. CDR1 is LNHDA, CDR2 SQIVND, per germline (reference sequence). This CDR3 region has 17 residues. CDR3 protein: CASSIVPGLAEYNEQFF. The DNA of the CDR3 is TGTGCCAGTAGTATAGTTCCAGGACTAGCGGAGTACAATGAGCAGTTCTTC.

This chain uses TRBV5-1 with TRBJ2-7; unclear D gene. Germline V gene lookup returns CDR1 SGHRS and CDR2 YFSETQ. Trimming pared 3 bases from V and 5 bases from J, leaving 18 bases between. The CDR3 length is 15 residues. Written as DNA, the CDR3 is TGCGCCAGCAGCTCTCCGGGCCAAGGGATACACGAGCAGTACTTC. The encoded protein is CASSSPGQGIHEQYF.

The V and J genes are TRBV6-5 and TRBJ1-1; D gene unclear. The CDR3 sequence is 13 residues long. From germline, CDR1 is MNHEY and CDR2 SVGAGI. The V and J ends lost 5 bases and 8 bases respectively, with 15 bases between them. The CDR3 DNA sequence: TGTGCCAGCAGTAAGACGGATTCCGCAGAAGCTTTCTTT. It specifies CASSKTDSAEAFF.

For the CDR3, the DNA is TGTGCCAGCAGTTTCGGCCCCACAGACAGGGATTACGAGCAGTACTTC. Translated, it gives CASSFGPTDRDYEQYF. The J gene is TRBJ2-7, the V gene TRBV28; 7 nucleotides align to TRBD1. CDR3 size: 16 residues. CDR1 is MDHEN, CDR2 SYDVKM, per germline. V gave up 3 bases and J gave up 4 bases; unmatched junction bases: 12.

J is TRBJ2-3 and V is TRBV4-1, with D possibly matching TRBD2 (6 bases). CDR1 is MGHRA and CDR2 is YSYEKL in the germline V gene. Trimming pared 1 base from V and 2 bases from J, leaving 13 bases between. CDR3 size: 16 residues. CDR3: CASSQGWGEVTDTQYF. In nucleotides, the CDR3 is TGCGCCAGCAGCCAAGGCTGGGGGGAAGTCACAGATACGCAGTATTTT.

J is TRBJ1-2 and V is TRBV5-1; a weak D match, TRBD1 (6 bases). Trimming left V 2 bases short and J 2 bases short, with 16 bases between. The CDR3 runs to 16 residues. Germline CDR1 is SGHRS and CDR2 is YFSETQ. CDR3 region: CASSLTSGVQNYGYTF. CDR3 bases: TGCGCCAGCAGCTTAACTTCAGGGGTCCAGAACTATGGCTACACCTTC.

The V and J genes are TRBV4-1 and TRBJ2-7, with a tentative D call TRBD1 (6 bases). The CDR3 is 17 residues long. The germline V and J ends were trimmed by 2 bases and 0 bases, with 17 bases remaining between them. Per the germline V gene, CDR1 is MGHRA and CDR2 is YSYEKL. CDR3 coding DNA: TGCGCCAGCAGCCAACTTACCCGGGACATCACCTCCTACGAGCAGTACTTC. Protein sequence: CASSQLTRDITSYEQYF.

CDR3 sequence: CASSQQGTDTQYF. The CDR3 DNA reads as TGTGCCAGCAGCCAACAAGGGACAGATACGCAGTATTTT. The chain carries TRBV3-1 (or the pseudogene TRBV3-2) and TRBJ2-3; D gene unclear. The CDR3 runs 13 residues. Trimming removed 2 bases at V and 3 bases at J, with 6 bases between. Germline CDR1 is LGHDT and CDR2 is YNNKEL (reference sequence).

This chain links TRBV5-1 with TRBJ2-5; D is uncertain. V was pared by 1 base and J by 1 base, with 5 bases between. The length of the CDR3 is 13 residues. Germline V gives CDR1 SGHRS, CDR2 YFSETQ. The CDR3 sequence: CASSLQTQETQYF. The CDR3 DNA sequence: TGCGCCAGCAGCTTGCAAACCCAAGAGACCCAGTACTTC.

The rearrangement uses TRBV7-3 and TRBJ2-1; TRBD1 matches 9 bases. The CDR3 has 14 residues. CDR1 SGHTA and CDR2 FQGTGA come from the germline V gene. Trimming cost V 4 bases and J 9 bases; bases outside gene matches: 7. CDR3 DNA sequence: TGTGCCAGCAGCTCGACAGGGGGTGGTGGTGAGCAGTTCTTC. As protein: CASSSTGGGGEQFF. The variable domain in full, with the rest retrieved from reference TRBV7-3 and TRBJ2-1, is GAGVSQTPSNKVTEKGKYVELRCDPISGHTALYWYRQSLGQGPEFLIYFQGTGAADDSGLPNDRFFAVRPEGSVSTLKIQRTERGDSAVYLCASSSTGGGGEQFFGPGTRLTVL.

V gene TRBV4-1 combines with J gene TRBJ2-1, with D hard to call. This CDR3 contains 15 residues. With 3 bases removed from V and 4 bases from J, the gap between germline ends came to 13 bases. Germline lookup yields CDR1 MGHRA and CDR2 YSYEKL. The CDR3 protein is CASSQTSSEYNEQFF. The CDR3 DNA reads TGCGCCAGCAGCCAGACATCGTCCGAATACAATGAGCAGTTCTTC.

In DNA, the CDR3 is TGTGCCAGCAGTGAAAGGGGGGACGACTATGGCTACACCTTC. This gives the protein CASSERGDDYGYTF. The chain joins TRBV6-1 to TRBJ1-2; a weak D match, TRBD1 (6 bases). Germline V gives CDR1 MNHNS, CDR2 SASEGT. The CDR3 has 14 amino acids. Between the trimmed V and J ends, which lost 2 bases and 3 bases, there was a span of 10 bases.

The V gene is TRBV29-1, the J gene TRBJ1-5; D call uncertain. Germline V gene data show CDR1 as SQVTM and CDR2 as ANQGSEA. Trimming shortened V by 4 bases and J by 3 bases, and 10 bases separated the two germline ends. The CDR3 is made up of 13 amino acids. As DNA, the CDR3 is TGCAGCGTTGGAGGTAGCGCCAATCAGCCCCAGCATTTT. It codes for CSVGGSANQPQHF.

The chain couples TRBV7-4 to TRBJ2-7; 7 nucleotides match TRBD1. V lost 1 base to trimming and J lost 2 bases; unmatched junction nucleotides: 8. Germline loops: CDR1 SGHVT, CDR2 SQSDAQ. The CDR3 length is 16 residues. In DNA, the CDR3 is TGTGCCAGCAGCTTAGGAGGGGGACAGCCTACCTACGAGCAGTACGTC. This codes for CASSLGGGQPTYEQYV.

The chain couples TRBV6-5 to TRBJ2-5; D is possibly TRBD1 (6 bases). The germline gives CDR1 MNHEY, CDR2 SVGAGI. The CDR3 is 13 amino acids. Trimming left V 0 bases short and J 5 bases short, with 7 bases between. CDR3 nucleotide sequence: TGTGCCAGCAGTTACTCGGGGGCGGAGACCCAGTACTTC. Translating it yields CASSYSGAETQYF.

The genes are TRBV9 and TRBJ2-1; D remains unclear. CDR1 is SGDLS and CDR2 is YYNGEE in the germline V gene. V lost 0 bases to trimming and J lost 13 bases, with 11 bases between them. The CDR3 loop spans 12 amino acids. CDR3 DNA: TGTGCCAGCAGCGTAGGATCCCGTGTCCAGTTCTTC. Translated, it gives CASSVGSRVQFF.

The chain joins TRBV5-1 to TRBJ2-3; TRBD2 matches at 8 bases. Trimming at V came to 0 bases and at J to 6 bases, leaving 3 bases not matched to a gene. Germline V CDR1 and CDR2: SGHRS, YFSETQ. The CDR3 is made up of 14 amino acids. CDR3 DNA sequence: TGCGCCAGCAGCTTGGTGGTAGCGGGGGATACGCAGTATTTT. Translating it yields CASSLVVAGDTQYF.

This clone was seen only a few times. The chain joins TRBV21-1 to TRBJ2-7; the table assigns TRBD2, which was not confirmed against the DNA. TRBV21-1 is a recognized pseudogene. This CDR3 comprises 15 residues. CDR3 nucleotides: TGTGCCAGCAGCACCTGGTGGGACTACAGGTACGAGCAGTACTTC. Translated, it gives CASSTWWDYRYEQYF.

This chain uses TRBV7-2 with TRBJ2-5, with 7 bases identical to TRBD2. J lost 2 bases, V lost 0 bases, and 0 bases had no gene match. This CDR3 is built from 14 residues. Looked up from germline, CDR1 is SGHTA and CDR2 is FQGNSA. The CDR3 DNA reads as TGTGCCAGCAGCTTAGCGGGGGGGCAAGAGACCCAGTACTTC. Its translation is CASSLAGGQETQYF.

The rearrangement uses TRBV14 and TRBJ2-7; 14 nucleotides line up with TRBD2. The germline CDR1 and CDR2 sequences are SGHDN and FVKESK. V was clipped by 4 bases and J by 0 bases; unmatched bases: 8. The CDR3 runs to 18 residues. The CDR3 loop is CASSRPGLAGVTSYEQYV. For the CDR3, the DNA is TGTGCCAGCAGCCGGCCGGGACTAGCGGGGGTTACCTCCTACGAGCAGTACGTC.

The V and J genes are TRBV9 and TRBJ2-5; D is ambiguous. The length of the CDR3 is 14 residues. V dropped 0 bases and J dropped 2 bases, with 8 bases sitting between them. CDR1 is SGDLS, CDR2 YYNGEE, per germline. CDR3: CASSVATHQETQYF. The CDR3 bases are TGTGCCAGCAGCGTAGCGACACATCAAGAGACCCAGTACTTC.

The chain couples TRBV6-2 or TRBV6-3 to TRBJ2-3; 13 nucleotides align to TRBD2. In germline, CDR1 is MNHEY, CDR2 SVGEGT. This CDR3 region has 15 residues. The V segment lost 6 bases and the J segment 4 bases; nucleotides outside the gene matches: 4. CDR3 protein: CASSNGLAGADTQYF. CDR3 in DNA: TGTGCCAGCAGCAACGGACTAGCGGGGGCAGATACGCAGTATTTT.

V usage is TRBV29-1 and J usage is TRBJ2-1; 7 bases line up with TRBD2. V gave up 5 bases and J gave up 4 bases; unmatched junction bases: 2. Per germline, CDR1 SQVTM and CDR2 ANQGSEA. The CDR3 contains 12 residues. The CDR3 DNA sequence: TGCAGCGTTCGACTAGCATACAATGAGCAGTTCTTC. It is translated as CSVRLAYNEQFF.

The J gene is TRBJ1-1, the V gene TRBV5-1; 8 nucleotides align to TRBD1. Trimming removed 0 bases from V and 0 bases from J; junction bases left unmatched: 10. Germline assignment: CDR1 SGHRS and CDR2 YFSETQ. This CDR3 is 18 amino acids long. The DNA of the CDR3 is TGCGCCAGCAGCTTGGGGACAGGGAGTCCACTTATGAACACTGAAGCTTTCTTT. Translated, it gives CASSLGTGSPLMNTEAFF.

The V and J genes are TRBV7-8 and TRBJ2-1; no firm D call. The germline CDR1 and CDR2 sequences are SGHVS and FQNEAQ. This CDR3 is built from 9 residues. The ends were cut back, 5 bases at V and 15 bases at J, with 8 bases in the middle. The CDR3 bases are TGTGCCAGCAGCCTTTTGGGGTTCTTC. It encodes CASSLLGFF.

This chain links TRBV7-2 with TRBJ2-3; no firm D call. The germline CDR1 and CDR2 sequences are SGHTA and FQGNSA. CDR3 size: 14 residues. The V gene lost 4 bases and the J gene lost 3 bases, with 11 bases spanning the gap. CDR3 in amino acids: CASSSRPWTDTQYF. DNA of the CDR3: TGTGCCAGCAGCTCCCGACCCTGGACAGATACGCAGTATTTT.